The clone carrying this T cell receptor (beta chain) was seen many times. Its target is not known. Its ends do not fully match the called genes, so a read error is possible. Documented time point: newly diagnosed GD, antithyroid drugs for less than 3 months. The TCR library used RNA extracted from PBMCs. Construction of the TCR beta libraries employed iRepertoire HTBI primers in conjunction with Arm-PCR of CDR3 regions. TCRdb independently ran MiXCR on the multiplex PCR reads; one entry per CDR3 protein. The data hold some 370,000 distinct CDR3 sequences, with about 10% observed a single time. This CDR3 has 16 amino acids. Germline V lookup: CDR1 SGHAT, CDR2 FQDESV (reference sequence). The sample belongs to a study of regulatory T cells in long-lasting Graves disease. General study results and limits: The sample size was small, and this may have reduced accuracy.

The same sample was also studied in work on T cells in Graves' hyperthyroidism and ophthalmopathy. That work contributes: Ophthalmopathy was identified by the model a median around 6.9 months ahead of onset.

This sample comprised peripheral blood mononuclear cells (PBMCs), obtained at new diagnosis, from a patient treated with antithyroid drugs. This chain links TRBV11-1 with TRBJ1-1; 11 bases line up with TRBD1. This TCR derives from a woman aged 18-35 years with Graves disease. CDR3 amino acids: CASSPDRGQFYTEALF. In nucleotides, the CDR3 is TGTGCCAGCAGCCCGGACAGGGGGCAGTTTTACACTGAAGCTCTCTTT.